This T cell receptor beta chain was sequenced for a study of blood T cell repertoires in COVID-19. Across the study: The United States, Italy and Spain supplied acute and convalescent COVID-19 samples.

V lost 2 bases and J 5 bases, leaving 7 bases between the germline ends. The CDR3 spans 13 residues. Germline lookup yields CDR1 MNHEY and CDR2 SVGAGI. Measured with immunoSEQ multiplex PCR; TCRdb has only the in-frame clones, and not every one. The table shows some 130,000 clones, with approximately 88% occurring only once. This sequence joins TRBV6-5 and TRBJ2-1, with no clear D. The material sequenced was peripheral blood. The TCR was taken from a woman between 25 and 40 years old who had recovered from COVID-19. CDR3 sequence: CASSYGQDNEQFF. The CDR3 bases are TGTGCCAGCAGTTACGGCCAAGACAATGAGCAGTTCTTC.